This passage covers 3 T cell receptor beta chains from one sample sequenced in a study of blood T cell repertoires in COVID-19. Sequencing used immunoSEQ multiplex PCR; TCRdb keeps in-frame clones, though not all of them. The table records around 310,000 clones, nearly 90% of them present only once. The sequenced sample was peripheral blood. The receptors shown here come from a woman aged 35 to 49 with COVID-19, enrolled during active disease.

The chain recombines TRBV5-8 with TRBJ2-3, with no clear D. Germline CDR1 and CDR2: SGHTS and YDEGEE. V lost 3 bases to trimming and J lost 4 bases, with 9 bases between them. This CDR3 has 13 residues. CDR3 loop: CASSYSEADTQYF. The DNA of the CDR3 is TGTGCCAGCAGCTATTCCGAGGCAGATACGCAGTATTTT.

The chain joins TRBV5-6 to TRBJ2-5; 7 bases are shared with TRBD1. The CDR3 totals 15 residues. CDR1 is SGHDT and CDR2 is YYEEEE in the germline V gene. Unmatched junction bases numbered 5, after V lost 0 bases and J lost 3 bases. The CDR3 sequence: CASSLVTGRKETQYF. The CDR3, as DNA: TGTGCCAGCAGCTTGGTGACAGGGCGTAAAGAGACCCAGTACTTC. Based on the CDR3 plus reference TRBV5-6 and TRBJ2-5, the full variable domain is DAGVTQSPTHLIKTRGQQVTLRCSPKSGHDTVSWYQQALGQGPQFIFQYYEEEERQRGNFPDRFSGHQFPNYSSELNVNALLLGDSALYLCASSLVTGRKETQYFGPGTRLLVL.

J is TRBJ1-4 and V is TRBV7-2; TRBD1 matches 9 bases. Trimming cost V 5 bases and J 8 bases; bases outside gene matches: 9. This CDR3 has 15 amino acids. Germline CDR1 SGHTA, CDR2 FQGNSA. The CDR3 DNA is TGTGCCAGCAGCCCGAGGGACAGGGTCTACGAAAAACTGTTTTTT. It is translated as CASSPRDRVYEKLFF.